This T cell receptor beta chain was recorded in a study of OX40 agonist ivuxolimab in advanced cancers. Study as a whole: The mean age was approximately 60 years, ranging from 23 to 79, with 65% to 85% of participants male. Three dose-escalation patients had partial responses: one with hepatocellular carcinoma and two with cutaneous melanoma.

This CDR3 is built from 13 residues. With 0 bases removed from V and 4 bases from J, the gap between germline ends came to 3 bases. Germline lookup yields CDR1 LNHDA and CDR2 SQIVND (reference sequence). The protocol was immunoSEQ multiplex PCR, while the TCRdb copy is restricted to in-frame clones and leaves out a portion. The table has approximately 76,000 clones, 65% to 90% seen once. Notes on the study in general: The 0.1-3.0 mg/kg partial responders had among the lowest clonal expansion. At 0.1 to 3.0 mg/kg, CD4+ and CD8+ blood T cells expanded clonally by week 6.

On this clone: Its antigen is unidentified.

This TCR came from an adult with an advanced solid tumor such as melanoma, head and neck, liver or kidney cancer. The V call is TRBV19, the J call TRBJ2-2; D is undetermined. The sample here was CD4+ or CD8+ T cells sorted from blood, taken in a trial of the OX40 agonist ivuxolimab. CDR3 nucleotides: TGTGCCAGTAGTATAGATGGCACCGGGGAGCTGTTTTTT. Translating gives CASSIDGTGELFF.